These T cell receptor beta chains were read from a single sample in a study of cytomegalovirus exposure and HLA in healthy donors. Some clones are missing from TCRdb's copy, which holds only in-frame ones; the method was immunoSEQ multiplex PCR. The profile covers around 110,000 clones, with 79% appearing a single time and around 4.5% taken by the ten largest. Sequenced: PBMCs. These receptors were taken from a man aged 30 to 45 in good health and CMV-seropositive. Each CDR3 is given with its conserved first and last residue. The D gene is left open where the match is weak. Clone size appears in some rows only: once, few, many, or a class for an expanded clone.

cdr3_length: 14; j_call: TRBJ2-1; clone_size: once; v_call: TRBV13; d_call: TRBD1; cdr3_aa: CASSLGPGGEWQFF; cdr3_nt: TGTGCCAGCAGCTTAGGGCCAGGGGGTGAGTGGCAGTTCTTC
cdr3_length: 15; j_call: TRBJ2-3; clone_size: few; v_call: TRBV2; d_call: NA; cdr3_aa: CASSFDGEVTDTQYF; cdr3_nt: TGTGCCAGCAGTTTCGACGGGGAAGTCACAGATACGCAGTATTTT
cdr3_length: 13; j_call: TRBJ1-1; clone_size: NA; v_call: TRBV29-1; d_call: NA; cdr3_aa: CSARAGPNTEAFF; cdr3_nt: TGCAGTGCCCGGGCGGGGCCGAACACTGAAGCTTTCTTT
cdr3_length: 13; j_call: TRBJ1-2; clone_size: NA; v_call: TRBV14; d_call: NA; cdr3_aa: CASSHWTAYGYTF; cdr3_nt: TGTGCCAGCAGCCACTGGACAGCATATGGCTACACCTTC
cdr3_length: 20; j_call: TRBJ2-5; clone_size: NA; v_call: TRBV19; d_call: NA; cdr3_aa: CASSSPLSPHEQGLAETQYF; cdr3_nt: TGTGCCAGTAGCTCACCCCTCTCCCCCCACGAGCAGGGGTTAGCAGAGACCCAGTACTTC
cdr3_length: 14; j_call: TRBJ1-4; clone_size: NA; v_call: TRBV28; d_call: NA; cdr3_aa: CASSYPSLGEKLFF; cdr3_nt: TGTGCCAGCAGTTACCCTTCGCTGGGCGAAAAACTGTTTTTT
cdr3_length: 12; j_call: TRBJ1-5; clone_size: NA; v_call: TRBV7-2; d_call: NA; cdr3_aa: CASSFYNQPQHF; cdr3_nt: TGTGCCAGCAGCTTCTATAACCAGCCCCAGCATTTT
cdr3_length: 14; j_call: TRBJ1-2; clone_size: NA; v_call: TRBV27; d_call: TRBD1; cdr3_aa: CASSLKAGGFGYTF; cdr3_nt: TGTGCCAGCAGTTTGAAGGCAGGGGGCTTCGGCTACACCTTC
cdr3_length: 13; j_call: TRBJ1-3; clone_size: NA; v_call: TRBV7-8; d_call: NA; cdr3_aa: CASSLTTGNTIYF; cdr3_nt: TGTGCCAGCAGCTTAACTACGGGAAACACCATATATTTT
cdr3_length: 13; j_call: TRBJ2-2; clone_size: NA; v_call: TRBV7-9; d_call: NA; cdr3_aa: CAVWEQAKWELFF; cdr3_nt: TGTGCCGTATGGGAGCAGGCCAAGTGGGAGCTGTTTTTT
cdr3_length: 11; j_call: TRBJ2-7; clone_size: few; v_call: TRBV28; d_call: NA; cdr3_aa: CASSFWAEQYF; cdr3_nt: TGTGCCAGCAGTTTCTGGGCCGAGCAGTACTTC
cdr3_length: 14; j_call: TRBJ2-7; clone_size: NA; v_call: TRBV4-1; d_call: TRBD2; cdr3_aa: CASSPRSGGYEQYF; cdr3_nt: TGCGCCAGCAGCCCCCGATCGGGAGGTTACGAGCAGTACTTC
cdr3_length: 15; j_call: TRBJ2-3; clone_size: NA; v_call: TRBV9; d_call: TRBD2; cdr3_aa: CASSDLAGGRDTQYF; cdr3_nt: TGTGCCAGCAGCGATCTAGCGGGGGGGCGCGATACGCAGTATTTT
cdr3_length: 12; j_call: TRBJ1-4; clone_size: NA; v_call: TRBV29-1; d_call: NA; cdr3_aa: CSVVGGNEKLFF; cdr3_nt: TGCAGCGTCGTCGGGGGAAATGAAAAACTGTTTTTT
cdr3_length: 15; j_call: TRBJ1-5; clone_size: many; v_call: TRBV6-4; d_call: NA; cdr3_aa: CASSDSIGGNQPQHF; cdr3_nt: TGTGCCAGCAGTGACTCGATCGGCGGGAATCAGCCCCAGCATTTT
cdr3_length: 21; j_call: TRBJ1-6; clone_size: NA; v_call: TRBV4-3; d_call: NA; cdr3_aa: CASSQLNPGLIFASYNSPLHF; cdr3_nt: TGCGCCAGCAGCCAACTAAATCCGGGACTGATTTTTGCGTCCTATAATTCACCCCTCCACTTT
cdr3_length: 17; j_call: TRBJ1-3; clone_size: NA; v_call: TRBV10-3; d_call: TRBD1; cdr3_aa: CAISGPGQGAHGNTIYF; cdr3_nt: TGTGCCATCAGTGGGCCGGGACAGGGGGCGCATGGAAACACCATATATTTT
cdr3_length: 15; j_call: TRBJ2-5; clone_size: NA; v_call: TRBV29-1; d_call: TRBD2; cdr3_aa: CSVERMPSGSETQYF; cdr3_nt: TGCAGCGTTGAAAGGATGCCTAGCGGGAGCGAGACCCAGTACTTC
cdr3_length: 16; j_call: TRBJ1-3; clone_size: NA; v_call: TRBV7-6; d_call: NA; cdr3_aa: CASSLVSGYAGNTIYF; cdr3_nt: TGTGCCAGCAGCTTAGTATCCGGGTATGCGGGAAACACCATATATTTT
cdr3_length: 14; j_call: TRBJ2-7; clone_size: NA; v_call: TRBV7-8; d_call: NA; cdr3_aa: CASSLGASSYEQYF; cdr3_nt: TGTGCCAGCAGCTTAGGGGCCAGCTCCTACGAGCAGTACTTC
cdr3_length: 14; j_call: TRBJ2-1; clone_size: NA; v_call: TRBV10-3; d_call: NA; cdr3_aa: CAISEERDNNEQFF; cdr3_nt: TGTGCCATCAGTGAAGAACGCGATAACAATGAGCAGTTCTTC
cdr3_length: 17; j_call: TRBJ2-5; clone_size: NA; v_call: TRBV18; d_call: TRBD1; cdr3_aa: CASSPWELTGERETQYF; cdr3_nt: TGTGCCAGCTCACCATGGGAGTTAACAGGGGAACGGGAGACCCAGTACTTC
cdr3_length: 14; j_call: TRBJ1-2; clone_size: few; v_call: TRBV2; d_call: TRBD1; cdr3_aa: CASSPRTGGYGYTF; cdr3_nt: TGTGCCAGCAGTCCAAGGACAGGGGGCTATGGCTACACCTTC
cdr3_length: 13; j_call: TRBJ2-7; clone_size: NA; v_call: TRBV2; d_call: NA; cdr3_aa: CASTPGQSYEQYF; cdr3_nt: TGTGCCAGCACCCCCGGACAGTCCTACGAGCAGTACTTC
cdr3_length: 14; j_call: TRBJ1-1; clone_size: NA; v_call: TRBV29-1; d_call: NA; cdr3_aa: CSVEYPLGSTEAFF; cdr3_nt: TGCAGCGTTGAATATCCGTTGGGGAGCACTGAAGCTTTCTTT
cdr3_length: 14; j_call: TRBJ1-1; clone_size: NA; v_call: TRBV7-9; d_call: NA; cdr3_aa: CASSFFAAATEAFF; cdr3_nt: TGTGCCAGCAGCTTTTTCGCAGCGGCCACTGAAGCTTTCTTT
cdr3_length: 16; j_call: TRBJ2-1; clone_size: NA; v_call: TRBV10-3; d_call: TRBD2; cdr3_aa: CAISGAGGRGTNEQFF; cdr3_nt: TGTGCCATCAGTGGCGCGGGGGGACGAGGAACGAATGAGCAGTTCTTC
cdr3_length: 17; j_call: TRBJ2-1; clone_size: NA; v_call: TRBV5-1; d_call: TRBD2; cdr3_aa: CASSMGRLAGSYNEQFF; cdr3_nt: TGCGCCAGCAGCATGGGGCGACTAGCGGGGAGCTACAATGAGCAGTTCTTC
cdr3_length: 16; j_call: TRBJ1-2; clone_size: NA; v_call: TRBV28; d_call: NA; cdr3_aa: CASSLLDPGQGYGYTF; cdr3_nt: TGTGCCAGCAGTTTGCTTGATCCGGGACAAGGGTATGGCTACACCTTC
cdr3_length: 13; j_call: TRBJ2-2; clone_size: NA; v_call: TRBV4-3; d_call: NA; cdr3_aa: CASSLQGPGELFF; cdr3_nt: TGCGCCAGCAGCCTCCAGGGGCCGGGGGAGCTGTTTTTT
cdr3_length: 11; j_call: TRBJ1-1; clone_size: NA; v_call: TRBV7-3; d_call: TRBD1; cdr3_aa: CASSLGQEAFF; cdr3_nt: TGTGCCAGCAGCTTGGGACAGGAAGCTTTCTTT
cdr3_length: 15; j_call: TRBJ2-7; clone_size: NA; v_call: TRBV27; d_call: NA; cdr3_aa: CASSPHSLDWEEQYF; cdr3_nt: TGTGCCAGCAGTCCCCATTCGCTCGACTGGGAGGAGCAGTACTTC
cdr3_length: 12; j_call: TRBJ1-1; clone_size: NA; v_call: TRBV25-1; d_call: TRBD1; cdr3_aa: CASGDSRAEAFF; cdr3_nt: TGTGCCAGCGGGGACAGCCGGGCTGAAGCTTTCTTT
cdr3_length: 16; j_call: TRBJ2-1; clone_size: NA; v_call: TRBV7-3; d_call: TRBD2; cdr3_aa: CASSPMLAGARDEQFF; cdr3_nt: TGTGCCAGCAGCCCGATGCTAGCGGGAGCCAGGGATGAGCAGTTCTTC
cdr3_length: 16; j_call: TRBJ1-3; clone_size: NA; v_call: TRBV30; d_call: NA; cdr3_aa: CAWSVGPGASGNTIYF; cdr3_nt: TGTGCCTGGAGTGTGGGCCCTGGGGCCTCTGGAAACACCATATATTTT
cdr3_length: 17; j_call: TRBJ2-1; clone_size: few; v_call: TRBV5-5; d_call: TRBD2; cdr3_aa: CASSLGTSGGANNEQFF; cdr3_nt: TGTGCCAGCAGCCTAGGGACTAGCGGGGGGGCAAACAATGAGCAGTTCTTC
cdr3_length: 15; j_call: TRBJ2-4; clone_size: NA; v_call: TRBV6-5; d_call: TRBD1; cdr3_aa: CASSYAGTGGNSQYF; cdr3_nt: TGTGCCAGCAGTTACGCCGGGACAGGGGGAAACAGTCAGTACTTC
cdr3_length: 16; j_call: TRBJ2-3; clone_size: NA; v_call: TRBV25-1; d_call: NA; cdr3_aa: CASSESWGVGTDTQYF; cdr3_nt: TGTGCCAGCAGTGAATCTTGGGGCGTGGGCACAGATACGCAGTATTTT
cdr3_length: 15; j_call: TRBJ2-1; clone_size: NA; v_call: TRBV29-1; d_call: TRBD2; cdr3_aa: CSVERLAGGYNEQFF; cdr3_nt: TGCAGCGTTGAGAGGCTAGCGGGGGGGTACAATGAGCAGTTCTTC
cdr3_length: 15; j_call: TRBJ2-5; clone_size: NA; v_call: TRBV18; d_call: TRBD1; cdr3_aa: CASSPGTGGPETQYF; cdr3_nt: TGTGCCAGCTCACCAGGGACAGGGGGCCCAGAGACCCAGTACTTC
cdr3_length: 19; j_call: TRBJ2-5; clone_size: NA; v_call: TRBV28; d_call: TRBD2; cdr3_aa: CASSLVGLAGGWRQETQYF; cdr3_nt: TGTGCCAGCAGTTTAGTGGGGCTAGCGGGAGGGTGGAGGCAAGAGACCCAGTACTTC
cdr3_length: 11; j_call: TRBJ2-7; clone_size: NA; v_call: TRBV2; d_call: NA; cdr3_aa: CASSAGPEQYF; cdr3_nt: TGTGCCAGCAGTGCGGGTCCCGAGCAGTACTTC
cdr3_length: 12; j_call: TRBJ1-2; clone_size: NA; v_call: TRBV19; d_call: NA; cdr3_aa: CASSILGGGYTF; cdr3_nt: TGTGCCAGTAGTATACTAGGAGGCGGCTACACCTTC
cdr3_length: 12; j_call: TRBJ1-1; clone_size: NA; v_call: TRBV2; d_call: NA; cdr3_aa: CASSARGTEAFF; cdr3_nt: TGTGCCAGCAGTGCAAGGGGAACTGAAGCTTTCTTT
cdr3_length: 16; j_call: TRBJ2-1; clone_size: NA; v_call: TRBV27; d_call: TRBD2; cdr3_aa: CASSLRQGLYGGEQFF; cdr3_nt: TGTGCCAGCAGTTTACGGCAGGGACTATACGGAGGCGAGCAGTTCTTC
cdr3_length: 15; j_call: TRBJ1-1; clone_size: NA; v_call: TRBV4-3; d_call: NA; cdr3_aa: CASSQDPGFGTEAFF; cdr3_nt: TGCGCCAGCAGCCAAGATCCGGGATTTGGCACTGAAGCTTTCTTT
cdr3_length: 16; j_call: TRBJ1-4; clone_size: NA; v_call: TRBV27; d_call: NA; cdr3_aa: CASRATGFPTNEKLFF; cdr3_nt: TGTGCCAGCAGAGCTACAGGCTTTCCAACTAATGAAAAACTGTTTTTT